The rows below give T cell receptor beta chains drawn from one sample of a study of tumor-infiltrating lymphocytes in localized non-small cell lung cancer. Only in-frame clones appear in the TCRdb table, and some are missing; sequencing was by immunoSEQ multiplex PCR. The sample yields over 15,000 clones, around 75% seen once. Material: lung tumor tissue. The receptors here all came from a human donor with non-small cell lung cancer. The CDR3 runs from the conserved cysteine through the conserved F or W. Fields, in order: V gene, CDR3 protein.

TRBV6-1 | CASSEAEGNYGYTF
TRBV6-1 | CASSRTWDNEQFF
TRBV9 | CASSVVPSGTDTQYF
TRBV5-6 | CASSLGGGLNTGELFF
TRBV6-6 | CASSPRQANTGELFF
TRBV5-1 | CASSQSGDTQYF
TRBV5-1 | CASSLEGQYNEQFF
TRBV10-3 | CAISDPGLINYGYTF
TRBV7-9 | CASSLARWSSYEQYF
TRBV2 | CASSEARAGIYNEQFF
TRBV5-1 | CASTRTSVQETQYF
TRBV6-1 | CASSEVAGSNTEAFF
TRBV6-1 | CASSDQQFSEAFF
TRBV7-2 | CASSLDQNTEAFF
TRBV6-5 | CASSYNRGNEQFF
TRBV5-1 | CASSLADSPTDTQYF
TRBV7-2 | CASSRDRAADTQYF
TRBV29-1 | CSGMGLGSYNEQFF
TRBV29-1 | CSVWLAGNTIYF
TRBV2 | CASSDSSGGPSDTQYF
TRBV18 | CASSRDRVIQYF
TRBV7-2 | CASSLAASGTPYNEQFF
TRBV5-5 | CASSSRQSVQETQYF